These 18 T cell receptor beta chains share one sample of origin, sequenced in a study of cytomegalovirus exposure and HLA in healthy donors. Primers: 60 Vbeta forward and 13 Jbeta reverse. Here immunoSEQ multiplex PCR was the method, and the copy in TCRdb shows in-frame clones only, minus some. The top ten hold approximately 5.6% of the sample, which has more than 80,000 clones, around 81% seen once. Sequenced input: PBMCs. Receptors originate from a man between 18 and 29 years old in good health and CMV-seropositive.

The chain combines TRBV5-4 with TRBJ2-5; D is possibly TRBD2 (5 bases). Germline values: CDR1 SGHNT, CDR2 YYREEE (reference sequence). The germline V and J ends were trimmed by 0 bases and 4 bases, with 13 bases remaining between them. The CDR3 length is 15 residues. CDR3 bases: TGTGCCAGCAGCTTGGGTCGGACTGGGCGAGAGACCCAGTACTTC. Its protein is CASSLGRTGRETQYF.

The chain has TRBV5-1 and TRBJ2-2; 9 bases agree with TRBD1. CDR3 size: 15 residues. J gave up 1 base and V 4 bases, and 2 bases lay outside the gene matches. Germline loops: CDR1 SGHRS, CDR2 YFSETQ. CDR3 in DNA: TGCGCCAGCAGCACGGGACAGGGGAACACCGGGGAGCTGTTTTTT. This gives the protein CASSTGQGNTGELFF.

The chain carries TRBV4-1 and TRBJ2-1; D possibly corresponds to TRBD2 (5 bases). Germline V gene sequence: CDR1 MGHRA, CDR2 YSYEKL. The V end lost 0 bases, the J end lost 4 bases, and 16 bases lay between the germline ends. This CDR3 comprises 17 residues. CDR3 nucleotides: TGCGCCAGCAGCCAAGAAGGCTGGGAGAGCCTTTACAATGAGCAGTTCTTC. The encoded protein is CASSQEGWESLYNEQFF.

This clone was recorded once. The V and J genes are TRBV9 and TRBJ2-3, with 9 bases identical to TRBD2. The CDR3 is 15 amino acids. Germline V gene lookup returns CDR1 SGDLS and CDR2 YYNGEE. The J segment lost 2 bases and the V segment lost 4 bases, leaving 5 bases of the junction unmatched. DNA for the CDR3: TGTGCCAGCAGCTTTAGCGGGGGATACACAGATACGCAGTATTTT. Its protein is CASSFSGGYTDTQYF.

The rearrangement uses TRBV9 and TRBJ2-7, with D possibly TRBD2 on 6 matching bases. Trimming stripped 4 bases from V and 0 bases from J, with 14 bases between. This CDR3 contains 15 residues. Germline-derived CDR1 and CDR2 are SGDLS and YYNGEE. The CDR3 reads CASSPTGGYSYEQYF. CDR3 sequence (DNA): TGTGCCAGCAGCCCTACCGGGGGATACTCCTACGAGCAGTACTTC.

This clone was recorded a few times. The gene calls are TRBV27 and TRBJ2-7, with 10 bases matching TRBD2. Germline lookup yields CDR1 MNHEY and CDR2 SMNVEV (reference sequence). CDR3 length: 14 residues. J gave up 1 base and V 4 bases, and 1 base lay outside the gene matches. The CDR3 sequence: CASSSGLASYEQYF. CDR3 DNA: TGTGCCAGCAGTTCGGGACTAGCGTCCTACGAGCAGTACTTC.

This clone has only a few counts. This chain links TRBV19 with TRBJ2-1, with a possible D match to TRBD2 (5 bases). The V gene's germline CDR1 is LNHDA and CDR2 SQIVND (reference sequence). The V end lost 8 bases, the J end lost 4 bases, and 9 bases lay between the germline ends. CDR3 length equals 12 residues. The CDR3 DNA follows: TGTGCCAGTGGAGGAGTATACAATGAGCAGTTCTTC. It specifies CASGGVYNEQFF.

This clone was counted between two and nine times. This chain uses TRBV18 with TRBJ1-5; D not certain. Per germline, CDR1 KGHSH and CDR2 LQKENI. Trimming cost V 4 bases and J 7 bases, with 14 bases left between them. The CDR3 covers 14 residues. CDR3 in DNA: TGTGCCAGCTCACTTTTGGGTGGAGAGCAGCCCCAGCATTTT. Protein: CASSLLGGEQPQHF.

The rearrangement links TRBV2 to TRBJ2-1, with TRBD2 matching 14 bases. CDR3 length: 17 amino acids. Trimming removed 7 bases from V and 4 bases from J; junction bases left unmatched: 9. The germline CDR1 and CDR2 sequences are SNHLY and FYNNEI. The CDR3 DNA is TGTGCCAGCACCGCTGGGACTAGCGGGAGTTATTACAATGAGCAGTTCTTC. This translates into CASTAGTSGSYYNEQFF. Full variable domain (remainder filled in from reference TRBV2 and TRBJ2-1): EPEVTQTPSHQVTQMGQEVILRCVPISNHLYFYWYRQILGQKVEFLVSFYNNEISEKSEIFDDQFSVERPDGSNFTLKIRSTKLEDSAMYFCASTAGTSGSYYNEQFFGPGTRLTVL.

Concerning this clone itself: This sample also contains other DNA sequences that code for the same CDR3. In DNA, the CDR3 is TGTGCCAGCAGCGTAGGGACTAGCGGGAGCTACGAGCAGTACTTC. As protein: CASSVGTSGSYEQYF. The chain employs TRBV9 and TRBJ2-7, with 13 bases fitting TRBD2. The germline V gene encodes CDR1 SGDLS and CDR2 YYNGEE. This CDR3 is built from 15 residues. Germline trimming cut 0 bases from V and 3 bases from J; bases unmatched to any gene: 0.

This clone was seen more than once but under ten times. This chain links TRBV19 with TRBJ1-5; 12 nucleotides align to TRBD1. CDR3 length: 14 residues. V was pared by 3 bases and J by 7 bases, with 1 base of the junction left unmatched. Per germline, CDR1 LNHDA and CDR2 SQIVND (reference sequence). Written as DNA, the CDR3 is TGTGCCAGTAGTATGGGGACAGGGGGCCAGCCCCAGCATTTT. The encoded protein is CASSMGTGGQPQHF.

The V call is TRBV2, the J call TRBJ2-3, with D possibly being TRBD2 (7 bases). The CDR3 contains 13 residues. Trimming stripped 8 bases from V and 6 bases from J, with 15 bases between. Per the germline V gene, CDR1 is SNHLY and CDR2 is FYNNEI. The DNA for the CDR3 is TGTGCCAGCCTCAGCGGGACAAGCGATACGCAGTATTTT. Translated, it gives CASLSGTSDTQYF.

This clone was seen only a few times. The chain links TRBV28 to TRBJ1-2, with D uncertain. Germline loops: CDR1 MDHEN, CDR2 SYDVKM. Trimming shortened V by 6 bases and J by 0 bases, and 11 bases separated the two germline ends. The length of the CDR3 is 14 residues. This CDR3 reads CASRGAPANYGYTF. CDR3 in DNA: TGTGCCAGCAGGGGCGCACCAGCTAACTATGGCTACACCTTC.

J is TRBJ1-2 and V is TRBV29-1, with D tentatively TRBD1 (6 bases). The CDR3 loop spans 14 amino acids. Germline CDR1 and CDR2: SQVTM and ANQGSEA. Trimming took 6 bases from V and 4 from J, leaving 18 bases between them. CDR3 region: CSVSPLEGGYGYTF. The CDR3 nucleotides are TGCAGCGTGAGCCCCTTGGAAGGGGGCTATGGCTACACCTTC.

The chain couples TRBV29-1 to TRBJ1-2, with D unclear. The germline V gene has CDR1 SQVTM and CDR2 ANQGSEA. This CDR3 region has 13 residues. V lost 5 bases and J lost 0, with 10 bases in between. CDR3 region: CSVFAAANYGYTF. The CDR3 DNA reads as TGCAGCGTTTTCGCTGCAGCTAACTATGGCTACACCTTC.

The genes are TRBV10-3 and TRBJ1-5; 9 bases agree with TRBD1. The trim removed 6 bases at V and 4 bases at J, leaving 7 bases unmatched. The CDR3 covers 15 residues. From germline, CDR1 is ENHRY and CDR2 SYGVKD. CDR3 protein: CAISPTGGRNQPQHF. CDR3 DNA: TGTGCCATCAGCCCTACAGGGGGCAGGAATCAGCCCCAGCATTTT.

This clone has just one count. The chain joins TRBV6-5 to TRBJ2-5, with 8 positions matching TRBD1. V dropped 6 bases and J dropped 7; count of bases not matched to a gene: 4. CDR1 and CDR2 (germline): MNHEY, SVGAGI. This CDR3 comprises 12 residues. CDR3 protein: CASRRTGGTQYF. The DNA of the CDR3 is TGTGCCAGCAGACGAACAGGGGGGACCCAGTACTTC.

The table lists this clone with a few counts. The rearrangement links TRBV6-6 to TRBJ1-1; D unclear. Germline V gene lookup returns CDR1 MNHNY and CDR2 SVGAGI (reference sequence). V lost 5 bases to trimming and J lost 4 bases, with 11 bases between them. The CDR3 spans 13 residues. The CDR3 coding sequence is TGTGCCAGCAGTCCTCAGGCTGGCACTGAAGCTTTCTTT. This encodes CASSPQAGTEAFF.